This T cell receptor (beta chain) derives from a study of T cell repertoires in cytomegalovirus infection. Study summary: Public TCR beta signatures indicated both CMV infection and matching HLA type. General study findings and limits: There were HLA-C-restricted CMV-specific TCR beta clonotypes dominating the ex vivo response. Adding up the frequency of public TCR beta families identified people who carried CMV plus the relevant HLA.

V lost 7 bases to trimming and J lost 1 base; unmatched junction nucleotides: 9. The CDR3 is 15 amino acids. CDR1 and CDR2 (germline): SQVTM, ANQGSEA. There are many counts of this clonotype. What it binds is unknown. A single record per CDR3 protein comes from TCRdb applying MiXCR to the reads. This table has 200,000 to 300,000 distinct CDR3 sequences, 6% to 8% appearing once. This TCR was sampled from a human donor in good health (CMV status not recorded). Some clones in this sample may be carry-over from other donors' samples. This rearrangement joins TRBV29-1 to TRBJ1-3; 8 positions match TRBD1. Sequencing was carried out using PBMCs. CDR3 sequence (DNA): TGCAGCGCTGCCACGCAGGGGGCTTCTGGAAACACCATATATTTT. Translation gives CSAATQGASGNTIYF.